The text below deals with one T cell receptor beta chain. This record comes from a study of graft-versus-host responses after intestinal transplantation. This table comes from immunoSEQ multiplex PCR, and its TCRdb copy is limited to in-frame clones, with some not included. Found here are approximately 12,000 clones, approximately 82% of them singletons; the top ten hold approximately 50%. V was trimmed by 3 bases and J by 6 bases, leaving 3 bases between them. The CDR3 has 11 residues. Per germline, CDR1 SGHNT and CDR2 YENEEA. The sequencing used PBMCs, collected approximately 120 days after transplant. The origin of this receptor is a human patient who received an intestinal transplant, so some T cells may come from the graft donor. The J gene is TRBJ2-4, the V gene TRBV11-3; D uncertain. CDR3 sequence reads: CASSFGNIQYF. The CDR3 nucleotides are TGTGCCAGCAGCTTCGGAAACATTCAGTACTTC.